Shown below are 5 T cell receptor beta chains from a single sample sequenced in a study of blood T cell repertoires in COVID-19. Using immunoSEQ multiplex PCR, the repertoire was profiled, and TCRdb retains in-frame clones only, with some absent. Here the sample spans tens of thousands of clones, approximately 82% being singletons. The sequencing sample was made of peripheral blood. All receptors derive from a man aged 50-60 years with active or convalescent COVID-19.

V gene TRBV24-1 combines with J gene TRBJ2-4; 8 bases line up with TRBD1. With V trimmed by 9 bases and J by 4 bases, 7 bases remained unmatched. The CDR3 is 14 amino acids. CDR1 is KGHDR and CDR2 is SFDVKD in the germline V gene. The CDR3 sequence: CATATGQEKNIQYF. The CDR3 DNA follows: TGTGCCACCGCAACGGGACAGGAAAAAAACATTCAGTACTTC.

The chain is built from TRBV10-1 and TRBJ2-3; D not certain. The germline V gene has CDR1 WNHNN and CDR2 SYGVQD (reference sequence). V was cut by 1 base and J by 0 bases, with 8 bases left in between. The CDR3 consists of 15 residues. In nucleotides, the CDR3 is TGCGCCAGCAGTGAGTTGCAGGCTAGCACAGATACGCAGTATTTT. Translated, it gives CASSELQASTDTQYF.

V gene TRBV6-1 combines with J gene TRBJ2-2, with TRBD1 matching 10 bases. The junction had 4 bases not matched to a gene; V was cut back by 1 base and J by 5 bases. Germline V gives CDR1 MNHNS, CDR2 SASEGT. The CDR3 loop spans 16 amino acids. DNA of the CDR3: TGTGCCAGCAGTGAAGGACAGGGGGCGCGGACCGGGGAGCTGTTTTTT. Its translation: CASSEGQGARTGELFF.

The V call is TRBV18, the J call TRBJ2-7; 7 bases align to TRBD1. The J segment lost 0 bases and the V segment lost 6 bases, leaving 2 bases of the junction unmatched. This CDR3 comprises 13 residues. Germline-derived CDR1 and CDR2 are KGHSH and LQKENI. The CDR3 protein is CASSRDSSYEQYF. CDR3 nucleotides: TGTGCCAGCTCCCGGGACAGCTCCTACGAGCAGTACTTC.

The chain uses TRBV10-1 and TRBJ2-3; TRBD1 matches at 7 bases. CDR1 is WNHNN, CDR2 SYGVQD, per germline (reference sequence). J lost 5 bases, V lost 6 bases, and 8 bases had no gene match. The CDR3 is 14 amino acids. The CDR3 reads CASSRDRVQDTQYF. DNA of the CDR3: TGCGCCAGCAGCCGGGACAGAGTCCAAGATACGCAGTATTTT.